The 7 T cell receptor beta chains listed next were all sequenced from one sample in a study of control samples from healthy donors and cancer patients. Sequencing was performed with immunoSEQ multiplex PCR; in TCRdb, only in-frame clones are kept and a portion is missing. The table shows about 40,000 clones, with 92% occurring only once. Source material: blood. These receptors were obtained from a woman aged 50 to 60 in good health.

This clone was seen a single time. The chain couples TRBV9 to TRBJ2-5; D is possibly TRBD1 or TRBD2 (5 bases each). Germline CDR1 reads SGDLS; CDR2 reads YYNGEE. The CDR3 contains 15 residues. The germline V and J ends were trimmed by 2 bases and 0 bases, with 11 bases remaining between them. The chain's CDR3 is CASSVSGTHQETQYF. In nucleotides, the CDR3 is TGTGCCAGCAGCGTCTCCGGGACCCACCAAGAGACCCAGTACTTC.

This rearrangement joins TRBV4-1 to TRBJ1-6; 8 bases are a match to TRBD1. Germline V gene sequence: CDR1 MGHRA, CDR2 YSYEKL. V lost 0 bases, J lost 7 bases, and 8 bases stayed unmatched. This CDR3 comprises 17 residues. The CDR3 DNA follows: TGCGCCAGCAGCCAAGATGAATCGGGACAGGCCAATTCACCCCTCCACTTT. This codes for CASSQDESGQANSPLHF.

This chain connects TRBV5-5 to TRBJ1-4, with D perhaps TRBD1 (5 bases). V was pared by 0 bases and J by 8 bases, with 20 bases between. This CDR3 spans 17 amino acids. Per the germline V gene, CDR1 is SGHKS and CDR2 is YYEKEE (reference sequence). The CDR3 DNA sequence: TGTGCCAGCAGCTTGGGACAGCCCCCCGGAGTGGGCGAAAAACTGTTTTTT. Translation gives CASSLGQPPGVGEKLFF.

The rearrangement joins TRBV18 to TRBJ1-5, with D perhaps TRBD1 (6 bases). This CDR3 has 14 amino acids. The V and J ends lost 5 bases and 4 bases respectively, with 12 bases between them. Germline CDR1 is KGHSH and CDR2 is LQKENI. The CDR3 DNA sequence: TGTGCCAGCTCAACCACAGGGAGGAATCAGCCCCAGCATTTT. This codes for CASSTTGRNQPQHF.

This chain uses TRBV6-2 or TRBV6-3 with TRBJ1-3; possibly TRBD1 for D (5 bases). Germline loops: CDR1 MNHEY, CDR2 SVGEGT. This CDR3 region has 14 residues. Trimming took 2 bases from V and 4 from J, leaving 9 bases between them. Written as DNA, the CDR3 is TGTGCCAGCAGTTACGACAGCTCCGGAAACACCATATATTTT. It encodes CASSYDSSGNTIYF.

V usage is TRBV19 and J usage is TRBJ1-2; no reliable D call. Germline V lookup: CDR1 LNHDA, CDR2 SQIVND (reference sequence). The CDR3 totals 11 residues. V dropped 11 bases and J dropped 5 bases, with 12 bases sitting between them. CDR3 in DNA: TGTGCCCTAAAGAGGGATTATGGCTACACCTTC. Translated: CALKRDYGYTF.

The chain carries TRBV7-2 and TRBJ2-2; perhaps TRBD1 as D (5 bases). CDR1 SGHTA and CDR2 FQGNSA come from the germline V gene. This CDR3 is 17 amino acids long. V lost 2 bases and J lost 4, with 17 bases in between. The CDR3 protein is CASSLRVIHRTTGELFF. CDR3 nucleotides: TGTGCCAGCAGCTTAAGGGTCATTCACAGGACCACCGGGGAGCTGTTTTTT.